There are a few counts of the clone carrying this T cell receptor (beta chain). Antigen: not known. The data are from a study of CD8 T cells in ankylosing spondylitis. Whole-study results and caveats: Disease-linked clones were reportedly significantly enriched in matched ankylosing spondylitis synovial fluid. Seemingly distinctive of ankylosing spondylitis blood was a TCR beta motif formed by eight highly homologous variants. Some of the motif variants had earlier been found in reactive arthritis patients' fluid and blood.

The V gene's germline CDR1 is MGHRA and CDR2 YSYEKL. With 0 bases clipped from V and 5 bases from J, the junction kept 12 bases outside the gene matches. The CDR3 runs to 17 residues. A single record per CDR3 protein comes from TCRdb applying MiXCR to the 5' RACE reads. Of approximately 500,000 distinct CDR3 sequences detected, roughly 13% appear once; the ten largest clones hold nearly 7%. The sequence derives from a male donor with ankylosing spondylitis. Sequences were obtained from blood, either unsorted or a sorted T cell fraction (not recorded which). This chain joins TRBV4-1 and TRBJ2-5; 7 positions agree with TRBD2. The CDR3 nucleotides are TGCGCCAGCAGCCAAGATTGGCGAGCGGGGCTCCTCGAGACCCAGTACTTC. Translation gives CASSQDWRAGLLETQYF.